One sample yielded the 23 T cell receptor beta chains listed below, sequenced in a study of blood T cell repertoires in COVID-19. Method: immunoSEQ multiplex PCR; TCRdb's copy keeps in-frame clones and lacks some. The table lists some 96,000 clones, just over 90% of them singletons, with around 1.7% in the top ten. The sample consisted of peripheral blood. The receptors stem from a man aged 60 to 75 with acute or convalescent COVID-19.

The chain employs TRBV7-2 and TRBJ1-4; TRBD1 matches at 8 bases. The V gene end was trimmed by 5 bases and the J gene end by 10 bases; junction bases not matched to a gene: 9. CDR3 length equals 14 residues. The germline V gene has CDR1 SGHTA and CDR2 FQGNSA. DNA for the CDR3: TGTGCCAGCAGCCTGGACAGGGAAAGAGGAAAACTGTTTTTT. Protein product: CASSLDRERGKLFF.

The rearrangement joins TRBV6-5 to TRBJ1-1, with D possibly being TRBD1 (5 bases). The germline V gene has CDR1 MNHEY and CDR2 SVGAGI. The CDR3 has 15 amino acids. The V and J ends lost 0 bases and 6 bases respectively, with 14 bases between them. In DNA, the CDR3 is TGTGCCAGCAGTTACTCGGCAGGGTTAATCCCTGAAGCTTTCTTT. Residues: CASSYSAGLIPEAFF.

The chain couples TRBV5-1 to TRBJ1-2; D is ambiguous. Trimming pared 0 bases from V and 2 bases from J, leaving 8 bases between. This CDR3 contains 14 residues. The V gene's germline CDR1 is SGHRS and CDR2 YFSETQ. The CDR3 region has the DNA TGCGCCAGCAGCTTGGACAGTAACAACTATGGCTACACCTTC. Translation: CASSLDSNNYGYTF.

The DNA of the CDR3 is TGTGCCAGCAGCCATCCGGGAGATACGCAGTATTTT. Translated: CASSHPGDTQYF. The genes are TRBV7-2 and TRBJ2-3; no reliable D call. Germline V gives CDR1 SGHTA, CDR2 FQGNSA. V was trimmed by 5 bases and J by 5 bases, leaving 8 bases between them. CDR3 length equals 12 residues.

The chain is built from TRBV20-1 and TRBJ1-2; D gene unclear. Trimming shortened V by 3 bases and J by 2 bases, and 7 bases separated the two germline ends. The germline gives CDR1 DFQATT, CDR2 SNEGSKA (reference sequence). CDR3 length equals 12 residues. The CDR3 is CSASTSNYGYTF. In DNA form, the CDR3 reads TGCAGTGCTAGTACATCAAACTATGGCTACACCTTC.

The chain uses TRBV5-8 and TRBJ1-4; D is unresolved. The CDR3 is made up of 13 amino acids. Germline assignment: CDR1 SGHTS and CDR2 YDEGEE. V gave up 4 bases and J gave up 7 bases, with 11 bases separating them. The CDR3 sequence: CASSLPGFEKLFF. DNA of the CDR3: TGTGCCAGCAGCCTCCCGGGATTTGAAAAACTGTTTTTT. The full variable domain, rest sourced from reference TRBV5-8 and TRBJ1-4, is EAGVTQSPTHLIKTRGQQATLRCSPISGHTSVYWYQQALGLGLQFLLWYDEGEERNRGNFPPRFSGRQFPNYSSELNVNALELEDSALYLCASSLPGFEKLFFGSGTQLSVL.

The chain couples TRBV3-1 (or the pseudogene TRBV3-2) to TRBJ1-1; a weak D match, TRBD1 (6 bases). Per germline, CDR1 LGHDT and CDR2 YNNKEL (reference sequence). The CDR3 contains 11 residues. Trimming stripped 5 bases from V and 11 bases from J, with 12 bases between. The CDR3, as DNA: TGTGCCAGCAGCACTACAAGGGGGGCTTTCTTT. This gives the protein CASSTTRGAFF.

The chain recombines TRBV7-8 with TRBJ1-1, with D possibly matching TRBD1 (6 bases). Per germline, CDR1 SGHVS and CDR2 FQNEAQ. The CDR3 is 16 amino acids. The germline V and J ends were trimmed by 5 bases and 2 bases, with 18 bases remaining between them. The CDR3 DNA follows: TGTGCCAGCAGCCTTGAGGGGGGGAGGCCAAACACTGAAGCTTTCTTT. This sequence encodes CASSLEGGRPNTEAFF.

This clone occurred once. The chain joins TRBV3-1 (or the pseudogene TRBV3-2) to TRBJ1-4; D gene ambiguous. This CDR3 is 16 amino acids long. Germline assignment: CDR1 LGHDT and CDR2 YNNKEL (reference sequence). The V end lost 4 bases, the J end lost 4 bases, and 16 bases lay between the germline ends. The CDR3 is CASSPPGSGLNEKLFF. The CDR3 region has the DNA TGTGCCAGCAGCCCTCCTGGGAGCGGGCTTAATGAAAAACTGTTTTTT.

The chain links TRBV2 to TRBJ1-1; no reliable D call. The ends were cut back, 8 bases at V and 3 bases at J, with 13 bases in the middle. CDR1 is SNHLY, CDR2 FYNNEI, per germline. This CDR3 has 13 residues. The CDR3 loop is CASLQIVDTEAFF. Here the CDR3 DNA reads TGTGCCAGCTTACAGATTGTGGACACTGAAGCTTTCTTT.

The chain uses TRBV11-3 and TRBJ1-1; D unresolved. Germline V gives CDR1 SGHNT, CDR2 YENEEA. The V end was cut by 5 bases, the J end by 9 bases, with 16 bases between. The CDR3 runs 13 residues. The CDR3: CASSPDLGAQAFF. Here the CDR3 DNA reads TGTGCCAGCAGCCCAGATCTTGGAGCACAAGCTTTCTTT.

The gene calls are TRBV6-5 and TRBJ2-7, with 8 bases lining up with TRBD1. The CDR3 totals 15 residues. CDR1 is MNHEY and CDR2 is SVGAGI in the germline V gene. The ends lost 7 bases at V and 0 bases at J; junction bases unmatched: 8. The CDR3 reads CASNPFTGGSYEQYF. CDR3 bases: TGTGCCAGCAATCCTTTTACAGGGGGCTCCTACGAGCAGTACTTC.

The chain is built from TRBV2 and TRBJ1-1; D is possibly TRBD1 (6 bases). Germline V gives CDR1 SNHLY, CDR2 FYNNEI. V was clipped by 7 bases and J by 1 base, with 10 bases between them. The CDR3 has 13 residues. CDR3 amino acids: CASTLDRNTEAFF. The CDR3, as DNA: TGTGCCAGCACTCTGGACAGGAACACTGAAGCTTTCTTT.

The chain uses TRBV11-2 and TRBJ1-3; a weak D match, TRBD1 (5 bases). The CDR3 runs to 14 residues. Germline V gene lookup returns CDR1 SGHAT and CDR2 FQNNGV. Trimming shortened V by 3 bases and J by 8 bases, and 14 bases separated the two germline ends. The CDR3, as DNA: TGTGCCAGCAGCTTGGACAACCTCGGGTACACCATATATTTT. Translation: CASSLDNLGYTIYF.

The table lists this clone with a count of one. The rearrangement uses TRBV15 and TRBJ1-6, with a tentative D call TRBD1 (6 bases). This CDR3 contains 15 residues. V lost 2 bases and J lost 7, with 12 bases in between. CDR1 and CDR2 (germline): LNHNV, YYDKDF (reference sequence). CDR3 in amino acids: CATSRKGQGNSPLHF. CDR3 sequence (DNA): TGTGCCACCAGCAGAAAGGGACAAGGGAATTCACCCCTCCACTTT.

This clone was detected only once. The DNA for the CDR3 is TGTGCCAGCAGTCAACAGGGACCCACTGAAGCTTTCTTT. Protein: CASSQQGPTEAFF. J is TRBJ1-1 and V is TRBV2, with a tentative D call TRBD1 (6 bases). This CDR3 comprises 13 residues. The germline gives CDR1 SNHLY, CDR2 FYNNEI. Trimming pared 5 bases from V and 4 bases from J, leaving 11 bases between.

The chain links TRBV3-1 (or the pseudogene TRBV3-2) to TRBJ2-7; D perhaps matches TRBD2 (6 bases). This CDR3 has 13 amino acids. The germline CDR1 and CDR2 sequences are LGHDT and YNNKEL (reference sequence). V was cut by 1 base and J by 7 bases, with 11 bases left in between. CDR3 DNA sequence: TGTGCCAGCAGCCAAGGGGGCGCGGGAGAGCAGTACGTC. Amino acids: CASSQGGAGEQYV.

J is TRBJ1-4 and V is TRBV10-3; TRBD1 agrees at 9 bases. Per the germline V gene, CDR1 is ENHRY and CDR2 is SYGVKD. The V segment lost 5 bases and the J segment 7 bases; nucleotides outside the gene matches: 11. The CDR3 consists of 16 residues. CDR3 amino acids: CAISTGATGGSEKLFF. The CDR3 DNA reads TGTGCCATCAGTACCGGAGCGACAGGGGGGAGTGAAAAACTGTTTTTT.

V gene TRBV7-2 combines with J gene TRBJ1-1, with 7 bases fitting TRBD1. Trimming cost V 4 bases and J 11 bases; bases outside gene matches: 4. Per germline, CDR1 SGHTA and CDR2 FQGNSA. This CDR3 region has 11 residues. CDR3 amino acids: CASSSQGVAFF. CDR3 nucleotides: TGTGCCAGCAGCTCTCAGGGGGTGGCTTTCTTT.

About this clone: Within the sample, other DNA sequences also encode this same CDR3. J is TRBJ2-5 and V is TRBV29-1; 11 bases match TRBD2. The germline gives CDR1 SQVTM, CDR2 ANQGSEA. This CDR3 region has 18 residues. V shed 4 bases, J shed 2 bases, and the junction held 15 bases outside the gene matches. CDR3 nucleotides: TGCAGCGTTGGGGGGGGCTCTAGCGGGGGGCCATTACAAGAGACCCAGTACTTC. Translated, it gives CSVGGGSSGGPLQETQYF.

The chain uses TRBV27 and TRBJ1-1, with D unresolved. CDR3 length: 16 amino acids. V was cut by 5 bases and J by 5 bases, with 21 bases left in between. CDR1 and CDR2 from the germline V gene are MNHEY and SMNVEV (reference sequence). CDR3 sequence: CASSPRAWVGGTEAFF. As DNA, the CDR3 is TGTGCCAGCAGTCCAAGGGCCTGGGTAGGAGGGACTGAAGCTTTCTTT.

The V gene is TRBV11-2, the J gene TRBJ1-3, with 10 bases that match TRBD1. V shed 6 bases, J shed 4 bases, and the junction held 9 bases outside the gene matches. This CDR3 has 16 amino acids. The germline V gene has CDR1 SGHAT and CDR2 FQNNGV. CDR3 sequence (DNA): TGTGCCAGCAGTTCGACCGGGACAGGGGCAGGAAACACCATATATTTT. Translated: CASSSTGTGAGNTIYF.

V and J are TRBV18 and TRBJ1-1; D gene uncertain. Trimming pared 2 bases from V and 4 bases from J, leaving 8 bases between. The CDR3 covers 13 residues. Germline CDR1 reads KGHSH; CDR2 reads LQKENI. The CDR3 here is CASSPRRGTEAFF. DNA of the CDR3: TGTGCCAGCTCACCAAGGCGGGGCACTGAAGCTTTCTTT.